This T cell receptor beta chain was recorded in a study of prognosis after radiotherapy for stage I lung cancer. Study-wide context: All non-small cell lung cancer patients were considered medically inoperable. General observations from the study: The median unique TCR clone count dropped from approximately 9,100 to 7,200 after stereotactic body radiation therapy.

V was cut by 10 bases and J by 1 base, with 22 bases left in between. The CDR3 loop spans 16 amino acids. CDR1 is SGDLS, CDR2 YYNGEE, per germline. Two sampling time points were used, and roughly 6.1 milliliters of peripheral blood were drawn at each. TCR beta CDR3 amplification from genomic DNA was performed by two-round multiplex PCR. TRBV and TRBJ genes each had their own specific primers in first-round PCR. TCRdb reprocessed the multiplex PCR reads with MiXCR, giving one entry per CDR3 protein. The sample yields roughly 14,000 distinct CDR3 sequences, around a quarter seen once. This clonotype was counted ten times or more. No antigen is known for it.

The rearrangement uses TRBV9 and TRBJ2-3, with D possibly TRBD1 on 6 matching bases. The clonotype originates from a donor over 45 with non-small cell lung cancer. The input for sequencing was PBMCs, taken before or after stereotactic body radiation therapy (not recorded which). This CDR3 is CARHRDINICTDTQYF. CDR3 sequence (DNA): TGTGCCCGCCATCGGGACATTAATATCTGCACAGATACGCAGTATTTT.